These T cell receptor beta chains were read from a single sample in a study of regulatory T cells in long-lasting Graves disease. TCRdb reanalysed the multiplex PCR reads using MiXCR and keeps one entry per CDR3 protein. This table holds roughly 520,000 distinct CDR3 sequences, 9.5% to 15% found once. The same data also went into a second study, on T cells in Graves' hyperthyroidism and ophthalmopathy.

This sample comprised peripheral blood mononuclear cells (PBMCs), obtained at new diagnosis, from a patient treated with antithyroid drugs. Every receptor here comes from a woman in her 30s with Graves disease. Both conserved end residues are part of each CDR3. The D gene is left open where the match is weak. Clone size is given for some rows only: seen once, a few or many times, or a class if the clone is expanded.

>TRBV5-1|TRBJ2-3|-|-
TGCGCCAGCAGCTTGGCCAGCGGCCACTACACAGATACGCAGTATTTT
CASSLASGHYTDTQYF
>TRBV6-5|TRBJ2-1|-|once
TGTGCCAGCAGTTACGGGGGTAGCGGCTACAATGAGCAGTTCTTC
CASSYGGSGYNEQFF
>TRBV11-2|TRBJ1-1|-|many
TGTGCCAGCAGCTTATCCCCTCCCCGGGACACTGAAGCTTTCTTT
CASSLSPPRDTEAFF
>TRBV28|TRBJ2-7|TRBD2|-
TGTGCCAGCAGTTTATTGGCTAGCGGGAGTGTCGAGCAGTACTTC
CASSLLASGSVEQYF
>TRBV19|TRBJ2-1|TRBD1|many
TGTGCCAGTAGTATAGGGGGACAGCGGTACTCCTACAATGAGCAGTTCTTC
CASSIGGQRYSYNEQFF
>TRBV19|TRBJ1-3|-|many
TGTGCCAGTAGCCCCGGACAGATTTACTCTGGAAACACCATATATTTT
CASSPGQIYSGNTIYF
>TRBV20-1|TRBJ2-7|-|-
TGCAGTGCTCGCTCGCTGAGAATTGGGGCGGAGTACTTC
CSARSLRIGAEYF
>TRBV28|TRBJ2-7|TRBD2|many
TGTGCCAGCAGTCTAGAGAGCGGGGGAAGGACCTACGAGCAGTACTTC
CASSLESGGRTYEQYF
>TRBV4-1|TRBJ2-1|TRBD2|many
TGCGCCAGCAGCCAAGATCGGTTCGTAGCGGGAAGCTCCTACAATGAGCAGTTCTTC
CASSQDRFVAGSSYNEQFF
>TRBV11-2|TRBJ1-1|TRBD1|many
TGCGCCAGCAGCCAAACTGGGACAGCGGACACTGAAGCTTTCTTT
CASSQTGTADTEAFF
>TRBV15|TRBJ2-1|-|many
TGTGCCACCAGGCAGGGGGGTTTTATCAATGAGCAGTTCTTC
CATRQGGFINEQFF
>TRBV7-2|TRBJ2-5|-|-
TGTGCCAGCAGCTTAGGAAGTTGGGAGACCCAGTACTTC
CASSLGSWETQYF
>TRBV19|TRBJ2-1|-|-
TGTGCCAGTAGTAGAACTGGAGACTCCTACAATGAGCAGTTCTTC
CASSRTGDSYNEQFF
>TRBV11-2|TRBJ2-1|-|many
TGTGCCAGCAGCCTCGGGGCGTGGCGGGAGCAGTTCTTC
CASSLGAWREQFF
>TRBV28|TRBJ1-1|-|many
TGTGCCAGCAGTTTAGTAATAAACACTGAAGCTTTCTTT
CASSLVINTEAFF
>TRBV11-3|TRBJ1-1|-|many
TGTGCCAGCAGCTTAATGTTTGGGGGAACTGAAGCTTTCTTT
CASSLMFGGTEAFF
>TRBV2|TRBJ1-6|-|many
TGTGCCAGCAGTGGCCAGTCGGTGAGCTCACCCCTCCACTTT
CASSGQSVSSPLHF
>TRBV19|TRBJ2-7|-|few
TGTGCCAGTAGTATAGTAAGGGGGGAGCAGTACTTC
CASSIVRGEQYF
>TRBV2|TRBJ1-2|-|few
TGTGCCAGCAGTATACAGGGTTCTCACTATGGCTACACCTTC
CASSIQGSHYGYTF
>TRBV28|TRBJ2-7|TRBD1|many
TGTGCCAGCAATTCTCCCGGGACAGGCTCCTACGAGCAGTACTTC
CASNSPGTGSYEQYF
>TRBV24-1|TRBJ2-1|-|few
TGTGCCACCAGTGACGCAGGGCTCTACAATGAGCAGTTCTTC
CATSDAGLYNEQFF
>TRBV3-1|TRBJ2-1|-|many
TGTGCCAGCAGCCAATACACAATAGGATACAATGAGCAGTTCTTC
CASSQYTIGYNEQFF